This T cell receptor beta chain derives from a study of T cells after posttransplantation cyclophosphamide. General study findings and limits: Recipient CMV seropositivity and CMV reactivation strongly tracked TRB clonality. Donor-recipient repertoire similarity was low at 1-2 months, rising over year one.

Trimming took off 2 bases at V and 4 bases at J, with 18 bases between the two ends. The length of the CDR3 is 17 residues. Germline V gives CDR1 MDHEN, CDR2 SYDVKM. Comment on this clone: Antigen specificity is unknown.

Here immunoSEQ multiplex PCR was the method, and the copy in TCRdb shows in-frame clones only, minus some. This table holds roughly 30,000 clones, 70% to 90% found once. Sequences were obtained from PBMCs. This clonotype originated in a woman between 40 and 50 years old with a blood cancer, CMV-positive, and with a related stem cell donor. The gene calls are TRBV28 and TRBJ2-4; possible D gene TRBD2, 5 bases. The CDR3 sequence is CASSLTLMISVKNIQYF. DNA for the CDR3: TGTGCCAGCAGTTTAACTTTGATGATTAGCGTAAAAAACATTCAGTACTTC. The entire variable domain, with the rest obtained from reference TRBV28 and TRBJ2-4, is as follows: DVKVTQSSRYLVKRTGEKVFLECVQDMDHENMFWYRQDPGLGLRLIYFSYDVKMKEKGDIPEGYSVSREKKERFSLILESASTNQTSMYLCASSLTLMISVKNIQYFGAGTRLSVL.